The next 18 T cell receptor beta chains were all read from a single sample in a study of cytomegalovirus exposure and HLA in healthy donors (TCRdb year 2017). The library was generated by the immunoSEQ multiplex PCR assay. For the multiplex PCR, a mixture combining 60 forward primers for TCR Vbeta segments and 13 reverse primers for TCR Jbeta segments was used. Not all clones reach the TCRdb copy of this immuneACCESS table, which keeps in-frame sequences only. Checked studies attribute under half of the gap to unresolved V genes and leave the rest unexplained. Recorded for this sample are approximately 300,000 clones; approximately 80% of them occurred a single time. The ten largest make up about 0.3% of the sample. Input material: PBMCs. The receptors were sampled from a girl aged 2-10 years in good health and CMV-seronegative.

The chain recombines TRBV6-1 with TRBJ2-5; 9 bases line up with TRBD1. Germline lookup yields CDR1 MNHNS and CDR2 SASEGT. This CDR3 is 16 amino acids long. Trimming removed 0 bases from V and 5 bases from J; junction bases left unmatched: 7. DNA of the CDR3: TGTGCCAGCAGTGAAGCGTTGGGACAGGGCGTCGAGACCCAGTACTTC. Amino acids: CASSEALGQGVETQYF.

The rearrangement joins TRBV7-9 to TRBJ2-7, with 7 nucleotides matching TRBD2. Germline assignment: CDR1 SEHNR and CDR2 FQNEAQ (reference sequence). Trimming removed 4 bases from V and 4 bases from J; junction bases left unmatched: 13. The CDR3 totals 16 residues. The CDR3 here is CASSSSPPGLRYEQYF. CDR3 nucleotides: TGTGCCAGCAGCTCCAGCCCCCCGGGACTAAGGTACGAGCAGTACTTC. The whole variable domain, filled in from reference TRBV7-9 and TRBJ2-7, reads DTGVSQNPRHKITKRGQNVTFRCDPISEHNRLYWYRQTLGQGPEFLTYFQNEAQLEKSRLLSDRFSAERPKGSFSTLEIQRTEQGDSAMYLCASSSSPPGLRYEQYFGPGTRLTVT.

Points on this clone: The identical CDR3 is also encoded by other nucleotide sequences in the sample. The gene calls are TRBV7-9 and TRBJ2-7; the match to TRBD2 covers 12 bases. V lost 6 bases to trimming and J lost 3 bases; unmatched junction nucleotides: 6. The CDR3 is 15 residues long. Germline CDR1 and CDR2: SEHNR and FQNEAQ (reference sequence). The CDR3 sequence is CASSLLAGGNYEQYF. In DNA, the CDR3 is TGTGCCAGCAGTTTACTAGCGGGGGGCAACTACGAGCAGTACTTC. Together with reference TRBV7-9 and TRBJ2-7, the CDR3 gives the full variable domain: DTGVSQNPRHKITKRGQNVTFRCDPISEHNRLYWYRQTLGQGPEFLTYFQNEAQLEKSRLLSDRFSAERPKGSFSTLEIQRTEQGDSAMYLCASSLLAGGNYEQYFGPGTRLTVT.

The chain links TRBV5-4 to TRBJ2-7; D is ambiguous. CDR1 is SGHNT, CDR2 YYREEE, per germline (reference sequence). The CDR3 extends over 15 amino acids. The V end was cut by 4 bases, the J end by 2 bases, with 16 bases between. The CDR3 coding sequence is TGTGCCAGCAGCCCAATGGCCGGCGGAACCTACGAGCAGTACTTC. It specifies CASSPMAGGTYEQYF. The full variable domain, in which reference TRBV5-4 and TRBJ2-7 provide the parts outside the CDR3, is ETGVTQSPTHLIKTRGQQVTLRCSSQSGHNTVSWYQQALGQGPQFIFQYYREEENGRGNFPPRFSGLQFPNYSSELNVNALELDDSALYLCASSPMAGGTYEQYFGPGTRLTVT.

The V gene is TRBV6-5, the J gene TRBJ2-7, with TRBD1 matching over 9 bases. There are 15 residues in the CDR3. The V segment lost 3 bases and the J segment 5 bases; nucleotides outside the gene matches: 8. Germline V gives CDR1 MNHEY, CDR2 SVGAGI. The CDR3 loop reads CASSYPGTGRNEQYF. The DNA of the CDR3 is TGTGCCAGCAGTTATCCCGGGACAGGGCGTAACGAGCAGTACTTC.

The V and J genes are TRBV7-9 and TRBJ1-1; 10 bases fit TRBD1. Germline V gene data show CDR1 as SEHNR and CDR2 as FQNEAQ (reference sequence). The CDR3 extends over 16 amino acids. V lost 5 bases, J lost 0 bases, and 6 bases stayed unmatched. The CDR3 protein is CASSLDRGHMNTEAFF. The CDR3, as DNA: TGTGCCAGCAGCCTTGACAGGGGGCACATGAACACTGAAGCTTTCTTT.

The gene calls are TRBV29-1 and TRBJ2-7, with 10 bases aligning to TRBD2. The CDR3 is made up of 15 amino acids. The germline V gene has CDR1 SQVTM and CDR2 ANQGSEA. V lost 5 bases to trimming and J lost 5 bases; unmatched junction nucleotides: 12. CDR3 residues: CSVQFGLAGVDEQYF. The CDR3 DNA is TGCAGCGTTCAATTTGGGCTAGCGGGAGTAGACGAGCAGTACTTC.

The count of this clone is one. This sequence joins TRBV27 and TRBJ1-1; 9 positions match TRBD1. This CDR3 spans 15 amino acids. The J segment lost 1 base and the V segment lost 5 bases, leaving 5 bases of the junction unmatched. Looked up from germline, CDR1 is MNHEY and CDR2 is SMNVEV (reference sequence). CDR3: CASSPGDRENTEAFF. In DNA form, the CDR3 reads TGTGCCAGCAGTCCGGGGGACAGGGAGAACACTGAAGCTTTCTTT.

The chain recombines TRBV2 with TRBJ1-1; D ambiguous. Germline-derived CDR1 and CDR2 are SNHLY and FYNNEI. Trimming removed 9 bases from V and 5 bases from J, with 13 bases in between. This CDR3 has 12 residues. CDR3 coding DNA: TGTGCCAGTACGTTGGGAGCTACTGAAGCTTTCTTT. It encodes CASTLGATEAFF.

As concerns this clone: The sample has other DNA sequences that encode this CDR3 too. The chain links TRBV29-1 to TRBJ1-1, with D unresolved. CDR1 and CDR2 from the germline V gene are SQVTM and ANQGSEA. V lost 4 bases and J lost 1, with 4 bases in between. The CDR3 has 11 residues. CDR3 region: CSVVRNTEAFF. CDR3 DNA: TGCAGCGTTGTGCGGAACACTGAAGCTTTCTTT.

J is TRBJ2-7 and V is TRBV6-6, with D possibly being TRBD2 (6 bases). V was pared by 10 bases and J by 1 base, with 14 bases between. Looked up from germline, CDR1 is MNHNY and CDR2 is SVGAGI (reference sequence). The CDR3 is made up of 13 amino acids. CDR3 amino acids: CATLPGDSYEQYF. CDR3 sequence (DNA): TGTGCCACCCTCCCGGGGGATTCCTACGAGCAGTACTTC.

V gene TRBV5-6 combines with J gene TRBJ2-3; 10 bases are a match to TRBD1. Germline CDR1 reads SGHDT; CDR2 reads YYEEEE. The CDR3 consists of 17 residues. The V and J ends lost 4 bases and 0 bases, in that order; junction bases with no gene match: 8. The CDR3 nucleotides read TGTGCCAGCAGCACAGGGACAGGGGCCACCAGCACAGATACGCAGTATTTT. This sequence encodes CASSTGTGATSTDTQYF.

This rearrangement joins TRBV5-5 to TRBJ1-1; TRBD1 might be the D (5 bases). This CDR3 has 13 residues. CDR1 and CDR2 from the germline V gene are SGHKS and YYEKEE (reference sequence). V lost 2 bases, J lost 8 bases, and 13 bases lay in between. The CDR3 DNA follows: TGTGCCAGCAGCTTCCGGCAGGAGGGGGAAGCTTTCTTT. The encoded protein is CASSFRQEGEAFF.

The V gene is TRBV29-1, the J gene TRBJ2-6; D might be TRBD2 (6 bases). V was cut by 7 bases and J by 6 bases, with 19 bases left in between. Germline V gene data show CDR1 as SQVTM and CDR2 as ANQGSEA. The CDR3 extends over 15 amino acids. DNA for the CDR3: TGCAGCGCCCCCCACACGGGAGTCTCGGCCAACGTCCTGACTTTC. This encodes CSAPHTGVSANVLTF. The variable domain in full, with the rest retrieved from reference TRBV29-1 and TRBJ2-6, is SAVISQKPSRDICQRGTSLTIQCQVDSQVTMMFWYRQQPGQSLTLIATANQGSEATYESGFVIDKFPISRPNLTFSTLTVSNMSPEDSSIYLCSAPHTGVSANVLTFGAGSRLTVL.

The rearrangement joins TRBV5-1 to TRBJ2-7; D is possibly TRBD2 (5 bases). Germline assignment: CDR1 SGHRS and CDR2 YFSETQ. This CDR3 comprises 15 residues. Trimming shortened V by 4 bases and J by 2 bases, and 16 bases separated the two germline ends. CDR3 residues: CASSAAVIPAYEQYF. CDR3 nucleotides: TGCGCCAGCAGCGCAGCGGTGATACCTGCCTACGAGCAGTACTTC.

This clone was seen a single time. The V call is TRBV11-2, the J call TRBJ2-7; D uncertain. CDR3 length: 12 residues. Trimming removed 4 bases from V and 0 bases from J, with 4 bases in between. Germline V gene lookup returns CDR1 SGHAT and CDR2 FQNNGV. The CDR3 region has the DNA TGTGCCAGCAGCTCGGGCTCCTACGAGCAGTACTTC. It encodes CASSSGSYEQYF.

J is TRBJ1-5 and V is TRBV7-9; 9 bases align to TRBD1. The CDR3 consists of 14 residues. Looked up from germline, CDR1 is SEHNR and CDR2 is FQNEAQ (reference sequence). V lost 5 bases, J lost 6 bases, and 5 bases stayed unmatched. The CDR3 region is CASSVGTGRQPQHF. The CDR3 region has the DNA TGTGCCAGCAGCGTAGGGACAGGGCGTCAGCCCCAGCATTTT.

The J gene is TRBJ2-7, the V gene TRBV4-1; the match to TRBD2 covers 8 bases. The CDR3 runs to 16 residues. CDR1 is MGHRA, CDR2 YSYEKL, per germline. V was pared by 3 bases and J by 2 bases, with 9 bases of the junction left unmatched. CDR3: CASSQGLGGQTYEQYF. The CDR3 DNA reads as TGCGCCAGCAGCCAGGGACTAGGAGGACAGACCTACGAGCAGTACTTC.